Listed here are 23 T cell receptor beta chains from one sample, sequenced in a study of breast tumors, draining lymph nodes, adjacent tissues. Breast cancer patients provided tissue from their axillary draining lymph nodes. MiXCR, run by TCRdb on the multiplex PCR reads, gives a single entry per CDR3 protein. The data hold about 80,000 distinct CDR3 sequences, with roughly a fifth observed a single time. The sequenced sample was axillary lymph node tissue. These receptors were taken from a female donor with breast cancer. Some clones in this sample may be carry-over from other donors' samples.

Concerning this clonotype itself: This CDR3 is missing its conserved last phenylalanine or tryptophan, likely due to a read error. The V gene is TRBV11-2, the J gene TRBJ1-2; D remains unclear. The length of the CDR3 is 17 residues. The V gene's germline CDR1 is SGHAT and CDR2 FQNNGV. The ends were cut back, 9 bases at V and 1 base at J, with 24 bases in the middle. This CDR3 reads CARRFPTGFRRNYGYTL. For the CDR3, the DNA is TGTGCCAGAAGATTCCCTACCGGGTTTCGACGTAACTATGGCTACACCCTC.

The table lists this clonotype with many counts. V is TRBV24-1 and J is TRBJ1-2; no firm D call. CDR1 and CDR2 (germline): KGHDR, SFDVKD. Trimming took 1 base from V and 5 from J, leaving 4 bases between them. This CDR3 has 12 amino acids. The DNA of the CDR3 is TGTGCCACCAGTGATTTCAGATATGGCTACACCTTC. This translates into CATSDFRYGYTF.

This clonotype was picked up many times. The chain joins TRBV7-2 to TRBJ2-7; D uncertain. Trimming cost V 1 base and J 2 bases, with 12 bases left between them. The CDR3 runs to 15 residues. The germline gives CDR1 SGHTA, CDR2 FQGNSA. Here the CDR3 reads CASSLDRTPPYEQYF. In nucleotides, the CDR3 is TGTGCCAGCAGCTTAGACCGAACTCCCCCCTACGAGCAGTACTTC.

Regarding this clonotype: This may be a read error: a much more frequent sequence differs by one nucleotide. The chain recombines TRBV6-1 with TRBJ2-1; TRBD1 matches 7 bases. Germline CDR1 is MNHNS and CDR2 is SASEGT. The CDR3 extends over 14 amino acids. V shed 6 bases and J 5 bases; nucleotides not matched to a gene: 7. The CDR3 DNA reads TGTGCCAGCAGCCGGGACAGCCCAAACAATGAGCAGTTCTTC. This encodes CASSRDSPNNEQFF.

The chain uses TRBV30 and TRBJ1-5; no firm D call. The germline CDR1 and CDR2 sequences are GTSNPN and SVGIG (reference sequence). CDR3 size: 13 residues. The V end was cut by 3 bases, the J end by 4 bases, with 10 bases between. CDR3 protein: CAWSGQANQPQHF. The CDR3 DNA sequence: TGTGCCTGGAGCGGGCAGGCGAATCAGCCCCAGCATTTT. Using reference TRBV30 and TRBJ1-5 for the parts outside the CDR3, the full variable domain is SQTIHQWPATLVQPVGSPLSLECTVEGTSNPNLYWYRQAAGRGLQLLFYSVGIGQISSEVPQNLSASRPQDRQFILSSKKLLLSDSGFYLCAWSGQANQPQHFGDGTRLSIL.

V and J are TRBV3-1 and TRBJ2-3; TRBD2 aligns across 10 bases. J gave up 4 bases and V 4 bases, and 5 bases lay outside the gene matches. CDR1 is LGHDT and CDR2 is YNNKEL in the germline V gene (reference sequence). The CDR3 sequence is 15 residues long. This CDR3 is CASSLAGGKPDTQYF. In nucleotides, the CDR3 is TGTGCCAGCAGCCTAGCGGGAGGTAAACCAGATACGCAGTATTTT.

This clonotype appeared a few times. The rearrangement links TRBV29-1 to TRBJ1-2; tentative D call: TRBD1 (5 bases). Trimming took off 1 base at V and 2 bases at J, with 23 bases between the two ends. Germline values: CDR1 SQVTM, CDR2 ANQGSEA. The CDR3 extends over 18 amino acids. This CDR3 is CSVEGLGGGRGWNYGYTF. The CDR3 coding sequence is TGCAGCGTTGAAGGACTGGGGGGGGGGAGGGGATGGAACTATGGCTACACCTTC.

There are many counts of this clonotype. The V call is TRBV5-8, the J call TRBJ2-1; 10 bases agree with TRBD1. The CDR3 contains 14 residues. With 2 bases clipped from V and 6 bases from J, the junction kept 2 bases outside the gene matches. The germline V gene encodes CDR1 SGHTS and CDR2 YDEGEE. The CDR3 region is CASSFRQGANEQFF. CDR3 bases: TGTGCCAGCAGCTTCCGACAGGGGGCCAATGAGCAGTTCTTC.

With respect to this clonotype: A much larger clone differs by one base, so this may be a read error. This sequence joins TRBV11-2 and TRBJ2-5, with TRBD1 matching 8 bases. Germline V gives CDR1 SGHAT, CDR2 FQNNGV. The CDR3 contains 14 residues. The CDR3 bases are TGTGCCAGCAGCTCCCACAGGGGACAGGAGACCCGGTACTTC. Protein product: CASSSHRGQETRYF. The complete variable domain, with remaining parts taken from reference TRBV11-2 and TRBJ2-5, reads EAGVAQSPRYKIIEKRQSVAFWCNPISGHATLYWYQQILGQGPKLLIQFQNNGVVDDSQLPKDRFSAERLKGVDSTLKIQPAKLEDSAVYLCASSSHRGQETRYFGPGTRLLVL.

This clonotype was seen many times. The gene calls are TRBV9 and TRBJ2-1, with a weak D call TRBD2 (6 bases). Germline values: CDR1 SGDLS, CDR2 YYNGEE. CDR3 size: 14 residues. V was trimmed by 4 bases and J by 5 bases, leaving 13 bases between them. CDR3 coding DNA: TGTGCCAGCAGCCCTTCGGGACTTAACAATGAGCAGTTCTTC. It yields the protein CASSPSGLNNEQFF.

This clonotype has a count of ten or more. V usage is TRBV5-1 and J usage is TRBJ2-7; 10 nucleotides align to TRBD1. V shed 6 bases and J 3 bases; nucleotides not matched to a gene: 3. The CDR3 loop spans 13 amino acids. Germline CDR1 and CDR2: SGHRS and YFSETQ. For the CDR3, the DNA is TGCGCCAGCACCGGGACAGGGGACTACGAGCAGTACTTC. Its translation is CASTGTGDYEQYF.

This clonotype was seen at least ten times. The rearrangement links TRBV19 to TRBJ2-7; D is unclear. CDR3 length: 14 amino acids. CDR1 is LNHDA and CDR2 is SQIVND in the germline V gene (reference sequence). V lost 3 bases and J lost 2, with 11 bases in between. The CDR3 coding sequence is TGTGCCAGTAGTATCACGCCGGAGACCTACGAGCAGTACTTC. Protein: CASSITPETYEQYF.

This clonotype showed up many times. The V call is TRBV7-2, the J call TRBJ2-2; 11 bases are a match to TRBD1. Trimming at V came to 4 bases and at J to 5 bases, leaving 9 bases not matched to a gene. Germline CDR1 and CDR2: SGHTA and FQGNSA. This CDR3 spans 17 amino acids. CDR3 nucleotides: TGTGCCAGCAGCTCCGGACAGGGGGCTCAAAGGACCGGGGAGCTGTTTTTT. It codes for CASSSGQGAQRTGELFF.

V is TRBV12-3 or TRBV12-4 and J is TRBJ2-3; 14 bases fit TRBD2. J was trimmed by 0 bases and V by 8 bases; bases with no gene match: 10. This CDR3 contains 18 residues. CDR3 DNA: TGTGCCAGCGGTAGACTAGCGGGAGGGGGGGAGAGCACAGATACGCAGTATTTT. Protein sequence: CASGRLAGGGESTDTQYF.

The chain carries TRBV28 and TRBJ1-3; D might be TRBD1 (6 bases). The ends were cut back, 3 bases at V and 3 bases at J, with 18 bases in the middle. Germline-derived CDR1 and CDR2 are MDHEN and SYDVKM. CDR3 length: 17 residues. The CDR3 DNA reads TGTGCCAGCAGTTTGCCCCCCGGGGGCAGGAGTGGAAACACCATATATTTT. This sequence encodes CASSLPPGGRSGNTIYF.

This clonotype was observed at least ten times. The gene calls are TRBV7-3 and TRBJ2-6, with TRBD1 as a possible D gene (6 bases). CDR3 length: 15 amino acids. V gave up 3 bases and J gave up 4 bases, with 10 bases separating them. The germline gives CDR1 SGHTA, CDR2 FQGTGA. As DNA, the CDR3 is TGTGCCAGCAGCTTGTCAGGGGCCGGGGCCAACGTCCTGACTTTC. It specifies CASSLSGAGANVLTF.

This clonotype was observed at least ten times. This sequence joins TRBV20-1 and TRBJ2-7, with D perhaps TRBD2 (5 bases). The CDR3 length is 14 residues. Germline CDR1 is DFQATT and CDR2 is SNEGSKA (reference sequence). V gave up 4 bases and J gave up 2 bases, with 15 bases separating them. This CDR3 reads CSATSGTAAYEQYF. The DNA of the CDR3 is TGCAGTGCTACTTCGGGAACGGCGGCCTACGAGCAGTACTTC.

This clonotype was observed at least ten times. The J gene is TRBJ1-5, the V gene TRBV24-1, with D maybe TRBD1 (6 bases). CDR3 size: 14 residues. CDR1 and CDR2 from the germline V gene are KGHDR and SFDVKD. Trimming removed 6 bases from V and 1 base from J, with 9 bases in between. Here the CDR3 reads CATSIRGSNQPQHF. CDR3 bases: TGTGCCACCAGTATTAGGGGGAGCAATCAGCCCCAGCATTTT.

A remark on this clonotype: Given the absence of the conserved phenylalanine or tryptophan at the CDR3 end, a read error is likely. It is unclear where the CDR3 begins or ends on the DNA, so no DNA is shown, and the CDR3 is as TCRdb lists it. The V and J genes are TRBV4-2 and TRBJ2-7; TRBD2, the table's D call, lacks a check against the DNA. The CDR3 contains 14 residues when both ends are counted. The germline gives CDR1 LGHNA, CDR2 YNFKEQ. CDR3 in amino acids: CASSQDLGPSRKYS.

Turning to this clonotype: A much more abundant neighbour one base away suggests this may be a read error. The chain recombines TRBV19 with TRBJ1-2; weak D call: TRBD1 (5 bases). Germline CDR1 LNHDA, CDR2 SQIVND (reference sequence). This CDR3 is 13 amino acids long. CDR3 in DNA: TGTGCCAGTCGGACACTCCTAAACTATGGCAACACCTTC. This codes for CASRTLLNYGNTF.

This clonotype was counted at least ten times. The chain is built from TRBV12-3 or TRBV12-4 and TRBJ1-2, with 10 bases matching TRBD1. V was clipped by 5 bases and J by 7 bases; unmatched bases: 7. The CDR3 runs to 14 residues. CDR3 protein: CASSQPGTGVGYTF. The CDR3 DNA reads TGTGCCAGCAGTCAGCCCGGGACAGGGGTTGGCTACACCTTC.

To note about this clonotype: Since no conserved phenylalanine or tryptophan closes the CDR3, a read error is the likely cause. The DNA is omitted, as the CDR3 cannot be located on it reliably, and the CDR3 follows TCRdb's listing. V and J are TRBV10-3 and TRBJ1-6; the table's D gene call, TRBD1, was not cross checked with the DNA. Termini included, the CDR3 measures 14 amino acids. The V gene's germline CDR1 is ENHRY and CDR2 SYGVKD. CDR3 residues: CAISRTGWNSPLYL.

This clonotype was observed many times. This sequence joins TRBV5-1 and TRBJ2-7; 10 bases map to TRBD2. CDR1 SGHRS and CDR2 YFSETQ come from the germline V gene. The CDR3 has 14 residues. The trim removed 0 bases at V and 6 bases at J, leaving 3 bases unmatched. CDR3 protein: CASSLGAGGLEQYF. In nucleotides, the CDR3 is TGCGCCAGCAGCTTGGGAGCGGGAGGGCTCGAGCAGTACTTC.